Given below is one T cell receptor (beta chain) in context. What it recognizes is unknown. These data are taken from a study of cytomegalovirus exposure and HLA in healthy donors. PCR used 60 Vbeta primers and 13 Jbeta primers. The table came from immunoSEQ multiplex PCR; TCRdb's copy has only in-frame clones and leaves some out. The sample comprises 150,000 to 200,000 clones, roughly four fifths of which are singletons, and about 2% rests with the top ten. The study's findings and limits: Presence/absence analyses treated sequencing depth as roughly uniform across donors.

Sequenced input: PBMCs. This sequence originates from a woman in her twenties or thirties in good health and CMV-seropositive.

The CDR3 sequence is CASSLSGQGATGELFF. CDR3 DNA: TGCGCCAGCAGTCTTTCGGGACAGGGGGCTACCGGGGAGCTGTTTTTT. The V gene is TRBV5-1, the J gene TRBJ2-2, with 12 bases matching TRBD1. Germline V gene lookup returns CDR1 SGHRS and CDR2 YFSETQ. This CDR3 contains 16 residues. V trimming: 5 bases; J trimming: 5 bases; junction bases outside the gene matches: 7.